A single count supports the clone carrying this TCR beta chain. There are 14 residues in the CDR3. Germline CDR1 reads SNHLY; CDR2 reads FYNNEI. V was cut by 3 bases and J by 5 bases, with 13 bases left in between. Under the authors' procedure: Nucleated cell number was recorded as an estimate derived from reference gene primer amplification. Clones were read by immunoSEQ multiplex PCR, and TCRdb kept only the in-frame ones, dropping some. V, J and clone size were drawn from that table, and D and trimming were deduced from the DNA. The sample carries around 150,000 clones, about four fifths recorded once. This entry comes from a study of blood T cell repertoires in COVID-19. Study as a whole: Sites across the United States, Italy and Spain contributed samples from acute and convalescent COVID-19.

The chain has TRBV2 and TRBJ1-1; a weak D match, TRBD1 (5 bases). Sequencing was done on a sample of peripheral blood. This TCR was recovered from a woman over 75 with acute or convalescent COVID-19. The CDR3 sequence is CASSEGGVGTEAFF. The CDR3 nucleotides are TGTGCCAGCAGTGAGGGGGGGGTAGGAACTGAAGCTTTCTTT.